This T cell receptor beta chain was identified in a study of fetal regulatory T cell absence and autoimmunity (dated by TCRdb to 2016 to 2017). With regard to the full study: The IPEX patients showed exocrine pancreas autoimmunity in the absence of clinical diabetes.

TCRbeta CDR3 regions were amplified and barcoded by two-step multiplex PCR on the immunoSEQ human TCRbeta survey platform. Libraries were sequenced on Illumina instruments, with IgH sequenced in parallel from the same samples. In the authors' own workflow: Raw reads were filtered against IMGT V, D, J definitions and were binned using a nearest-neighbor algorithm so that PCR and sequencing errors were removed. Clones were defined as identical nucleotide sequences, and differential abundance between tissues was assessed by per-clone Fisher exact tests with a pFDR threshold of p<0.01. Clones whose frequencies were too low for statistical inference were excluded by a minimum inclusion filter of 10 in either sample. Pairwise clonal comparisons used the immunoSEQ Analyzer, and gene family usage was assessed with IMGT tools. The table was pulled from immuneACCESS by TCRdb, which kept in-frame rearrangements only. Such tables lose some clones; where checked, under half of the loss comes from unresolved V genes, and the rest has no known cause. Clone size and V and J calls were adopted from that table, with D and trimming inferred from the DNA. This sample lists about 95,000 clones; 72% were detected once. 2% of the sample goes to the ten largest clones.

Points on this clone: Its antigen remains undetermined. Base qualities are not provided; no much larger clone lies one nucleotide away.

The study at large found these results: TRB gene family usage was found to be broadly similar between cord blood and pancreas and to resemble published neonatal and adult repertoires. Significant oligoclonal enrichment of the TCR compartment was observed in pancreas versus cord blood, with some top clones enriched more than 100-fold. The oligoclonal enrichment was interpreted as support for antigen-driven autoimmunity occurring in the pancreas before birth in IPEX syndrome.

Repertoire sequencing was done on genomic DNA taken from frozen pancreas tissue. The DNeasy Blood and Tissue Kit was used to extract roughly 2-3.1 ug of genomic DNA from umbilical cord blood or frozen pancreas. CDR1 is given as SEHNR and CDR2 as FQNEAQ, both from the germline V gene (reference sequence). The CDR3 measures 13 amino acids from cysteine to phenylalanine. Only CDR3 DNA is held: 39 bases, read in frame from base 1. Between the V and J ends, shortened by 2 bases and 7 bases respectively, the junction contains 8 bases. The receptor comes from a male donor with IPEX syndrome. Sequenced input: pancreas tissue. The receptor chain draws on TRBV7-9 and TRBJ1-4; the D gene cannot be resolved reliably. Here is the DNA: TGTGCCAGCAGCTTAAGGGAGGGTGAAAAACTGTTTTTT. Its coded protein is CASSLREGEKLFF.